This TCR beta chain was sequenced during a study of monozygotic twins with inflammatory bowel disease. Per germline, CDR1 SQVTM and CDR2 ANQGSEA. The CDR3 has 13 residues. Concerning this clonotype: The antigen is not known.

TCRdb reprocessed the 5' RACE reads and keeps a single row for each CDR3 protein, giving no DNA. Here the sample table reports approximately 330,000 distinct CDR3 sequences. Donors each contributed one blood sample measuring 2 to 2.5 ml. General study findings and limits: Varied immunosuppressive treatments among patients may have increased repertoire variability.

The chain recombines TRBV29-1 with TRBJ1-1. The clonotype was recovered from a human donor with ulcerative colitis or Crohn's disease, or a healthy co-twin of an affected twin (not recorded which). The sequenced material came from blood. The CDR3 reads CSVEDAVSTEAFF. The full variable domain, rest sourced from reference TRBV29-1 and TRBJ1-1, is SAVISQKPSRDICQRGTSLTIQCQVDSQVTMMFWYRQQPGQSLTLIATANQGSEATYESGFVIDKFPISRPNLTFSTLTVSNMSPEDSSIYLCSVEDAVSTEAFFGQGTRLTVV.